Detailed here is one TCR beta chain. This clonotype turned up a few times. What antigen it recognizes has not been identified. Base qualities are not provided; no much larger clone lies one nucleotide away. This sample is drawn from a study of T cells after yellow fever vaccination (dated by TCRdb to about 2019). Turning to the overall study: Libraries from fractions with low cell numbers were prepared with the SMART-Seq v4 Ultra Low Input RNA kit. To track T-cell clones before and after primary and booster YFV17D yellow fever vaccination, bulk TCR alpha and beta repertoires were sequenced longitudinally. Two healthy male donors, one aged 18 to 30 and one aged 30 to 40 years, were included in the cohort. Blood samples were taken at several timepoints before and after primary and secondary immunization, and bulk PBMC replicates and cell subsets were isolated.

Spanning cysteine to phenylalanine, the CDR3 consists of 12 amino acids. CDR3 DNA is the only sequence kept; it has 36 bases, read in frame from the first base. V is cut by 4 bases and J by 4 bases, and the space between the germline ends is 5 bases. Looking up the germline V gene yields CDR1 SGHRS and CDR2 YFSETQ. What the study reported, not specific to this receptor: Computational filtering was needed because FACS-sorted repertoires could contain abundant contaminating clonotypes from the bulk population. Compared with the primary T-cell response, the secondary T-cell response was faster but weaker, reaching its peak on day 5 rather than on day 15. A small fraction of clonotypes showed up in both the CD4 and CD8 compartments, probably as a result of convergent recombination. After the booster, most of the clones that had expanded following primary vaccination were detected again (almost 98% of CD4 and more than 85% of CD8), which suggests that memory was broadly maintained. Only a couple of donors were included in the study, so the extent to which the findings can be generalized is limited.

TCR cDNA was synthesized by 5'RACE template switching, through which a universal primer site and unique molecular identifiers were introduced. cDNA synthesis was primed from both the TCR alpha and TCR beta constant segments. Two PCR steps were used to amplify libraries, with sample barcodes and sequencing adapters being added in the second step. Sequencing of libraries was done on Illumina HiSeq 2500 (2x100 bp) or NovaSeq (2x150 bp). Regarding the original processing steps: Reads were demultiplexed and collapsed into UMI consensus sequences with MIGEC, and V(D)J alignment was performed with MiXCR. Vaccine-responding clonotypes were defined with edgeR using replicate PBMC samples, requiring FDR below 0.01 and a log2 fold change above 5 up to day 15. CD4 or CD8 identity was assigned to each bulk clonotype according to whether the clonotype was present at higher abundance in the sequenced CD4 repertoire or the sequenced CD8 repertoire. In-frame beta chains were kept once TCRdb had trimmed the public reads at Q25 with fastp and called clones with MiXCR. Every CDR3 protein is listed once, alongside the most common genes and DNA of its rows. The V and J calls come from TCRdb's annotation, not from the publication. The sample data list around 530,000 distinct CDR3 sequences, and approximately 16% of these were observed just once. The biggest ten clones account for roughly 17% of the sample.

Sample treatment or condition, as interpreted from the label and publication: live attenuated yellow fever vaccine strain. At each blood-draw timepoint, two biological replicates of bulk PBMCs were collected. PBMCs were isolated from peripheral blood using a standard Ficoll-Paque protocol. RNA was extracted with TriZol from bulk PBMCs, CD4 and CD8 fractions, and dextramer-positive and dextramer-negative fractions. The rearranged segments are TRBV5-1 and TRBJ1-4, with the D gene uncertain. The TCR originated in a man aged 18 to 30 who received the YFV17D yellow fever vaccine. The sequencing here drew on PBMCs, taken around 5 days after the first yellow fever vaccination. The CDR3 has the sequence CASSRNNEKLFF. In nucleotides, the sequence is TGCGCCAGCAGCCGCAATAATGAAAAACTGTTTTTT.